A single sample gave rise to the 2 T cell receptor beta chains below, sequenced in a study of vaccination and CD4 T cells after COVID-19 (dated by TCRdb to between 2021 and 2022). To prepare the library, PCR was applied. TCRdb names Illumina iSeq 100 as the instrument used. TCR sequencing of DNA from cultured CD4+ T cells used the Oncomine TCR Beta short-read assay at the Johns Hopkins FTIC core. TCRdb took the public reads, trimmed them with fastp at Q25, ran MiXCR for clone calling and kept in-frame beta chains. Rows with one shared CDR3 protein collapse into an entry with the most common genes and DNA. Counted in this sample were around 18,000 distinct CDR3 sequences; over 50% of them appeared once. Roughly 20% of the sample goes to the ten largest clones. The antigens for these receptors are not known. Read against the paper, the sample's time point label means: late sampling 161 to 241 days after vaccination in a few convalescent patients. The treatment or condition label here, explained by the study, means: approximately 11-day PBMC culture with coronavirus spike peptide pools or control peptides (ViraFEST assay).

Sequenced material: CD4+ T cells from blood, cultured in vitro, taken about 7 months after SARS-CoV-2 vaccination. The receptors originated from a human donor who had recovered from COVID-19.

This chain links TRBV15 with TRBJ1-2; D is unresolved. The germline V and J ends were trimmed by 1 base and 1 base, with 7 bases remaining between them. Germline values: CDR1 LNHNV, CDR2 YYDKDF (reference sequence). The CDR3 is 14 residues long. In DNA, the CDR3 is TGTGCCACCAGCAGAGCAGGCATTAACTATGGCTACACCTTC. Protein sequence: CATSRAGINYGYTF.

V usage is TRBV20-1 and J usage is TRBJ1-1; no firm D call. The CDR3 spans 16 residues. The germline V and J ends were trimmed by 4 bases and 4 bases, with 22 bases remaining between them. Germline V gene data show CDR1 as DFQATT and CDR2 as SNEGSKA (reference sequence). In DNA, the CDR3 is TGCAGTGCTATTTTTCGGTACGACCAAATCGGCACTGAAGCTTTCTTT. Translating it yields CSAIFRYDQIGTEAFF.